Presented here are 8 T cell receptor beta chains from one specimen sequenced in a study of blood T cell repertoires in COVID-19. Profiling relied on immunoSEQ multiplex PCR, and the TCRdb table lists in-frame clones only, not all of them. Of approximately 200,000 clones in the sample, roughly 81% were seen once. The source material was peripheral blood. Receptors were obtained from a man aged 40-55 years with acute or convalescent COVID-19.

This clone has just a few counts. This sequence joins TRBV6-5 and TRBJ2-3; 7 bases are shared with TRBD2. Germline lookup yields CDR1 MNHEY and CDR2 SVGAGI. The length of the CDR3 is 13 residues. Losses at the gene ends were 2 bases for V and 5 bases for J; bases not matched to a gene: 1. CDR3 sequence: CASSYGREDTQYF. The CDR3 DNA reads as TGTGCCAGCAGTTACGGGAGGGAAGATACGCAGTATTTT.

The rearrangement joins TRBV19 to TRBJ1-2; TRBD1 matches 9 bases. The CDR3 has 18 amino acids. Germline V lookup: CDR1 LNHDA, CDR2 SQIVND (reference sequence). V gave up 0 bases and J gave up 8 bases; unmatched junction bases: 16. CDR3 DNA: TGTGCCAGTAGTATAGATACGGATTACAGGGGGCCCGCTCGGGGCTACACCTTC. Translated, it gives CASSIDTDYRGPARGYTF. Based on the CDR3 plus reference TRBV19 and TRBJ1-2, the full variable domain is DGGITQSPKYLFRKEGQNVTLSCEQNLNHDAMYWYRQDPGQGLRLIYYSQIVNDFQKGDIAEGYSVSREKKESFPLTVTSAQKNPTAFYLCASSIDTDYRGPARGYTFGSGTRLTVV.

The chain uses TRBV5-1 and TRBJ1-3, with D unclear. V gave up 5 bases and J gave up 0 bases, with 6 bases separating them. CDR1 is SGHRS and CDR2 is YFSETQ in the germline V gene. CDR3 length: 13 amino acids. CDR3 sequence (DNA): TGCGCCAGCAGACTTGACTCTGGAAACACCATATATTTT. Its protein is CASRLDSGNTIYF.

The chain is built from TRBV5-6 and TRBJ1-2, with TRBD1 matching over 9 bases. CDR1 and CDR2 from the germline V gene are SGHDT and YYEEEE. Germline trimming cut 5 bases from V and 7 bases from J; bases unmatched to any gene: 9. This CDR3 has 14 residues. The CDR3 is CASSFPGQGPGYTF. The CDR3 DNA reads TGTGCCAGCAGTTTCCCGGGACAGGGTCCTGGCTACACCTTC.

The chain is built from TRBV29-1 and TRBJ1-3, with D possibly being TRBD1 (6 bases). Germline V gives CDR1 SQVTM, CDR2 ANQGSEA. This CDR3 has 13 residues. Trimming removed 3 bases from V and 4 bases from J, with 10 bases in between. CDR3 coding DNA: TGCAGCGTTGAGCAGGGGTCGGGAAACACCATATATTTT. Translated: CSVEQGSGNTIYF.

The gene calls are TRBV6-5 and TRBJ2-3, with 8 bases fitting TRBD2. V gave up 4 bases and J gave up 13 bases; unmatched junction bases: 16. The CDR3 has 15 amino acids. Germline V lookup: CDR1 MNHEY, CDR2 SVGAGI. In DNA, the CDR3 is TGTGCCAGCAGTTTATCAAACTCGGGACTAGTAGTCAAGTATTTT. It codes for CASSLSNSGLVVKYF.

The gene calls are TRBV9 and TRBJ2-2, with D maybe TRBD1 (5 bases). Trimming stripped 0 bases from V and 6 bases from J, with 6 bases between. CDR3 length equals 13 residues. In germline, CDR1 is SGDLS, CDR2 YYNGEE. CDR3 sequence (DNA): TGTGCCAGCAGCGTAGCAGGGTCCGGGGAGCTGTTTTTT. This codes for CASSVAGSGELFF.

The chain is built from TRBV11-2 and TRBJ1-2; 9 bases match TRBD1. V shed 4 bases, J shed 9 bases, and the junction held 12 bases outside the gene matches. Germline CDR1 reads SGHAT; CDR2 reads FQNNGV. This CDR3 is built from 15 residues. CDR3 DNA: TGTGCCAGCAGCTCGTTTTCCGATGGACAGGGGAGCTACACCTTC. Amino acids: CASSSFSDGQGSYTF.